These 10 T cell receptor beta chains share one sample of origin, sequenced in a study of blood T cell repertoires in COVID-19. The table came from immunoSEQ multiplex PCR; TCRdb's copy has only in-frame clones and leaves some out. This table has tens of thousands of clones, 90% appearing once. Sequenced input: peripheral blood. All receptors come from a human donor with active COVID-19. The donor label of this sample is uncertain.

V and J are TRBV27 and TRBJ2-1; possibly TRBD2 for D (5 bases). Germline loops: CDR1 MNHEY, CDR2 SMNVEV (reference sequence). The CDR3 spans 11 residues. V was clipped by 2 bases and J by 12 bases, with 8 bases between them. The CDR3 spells CASSLEGRQFF. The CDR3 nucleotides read TGTGCCAGCAGTTTAGAGGGAAGGCAGTTCTTC.

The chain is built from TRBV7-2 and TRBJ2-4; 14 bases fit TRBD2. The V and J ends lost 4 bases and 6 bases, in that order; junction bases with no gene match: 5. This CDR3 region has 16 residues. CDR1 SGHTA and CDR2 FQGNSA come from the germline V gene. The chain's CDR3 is CASSSTSGGAANIQYF. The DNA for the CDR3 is TGTGCCAGCAGCTCGACTAGCGGGGGGGCCGCAAACATTCAGTACTTC.

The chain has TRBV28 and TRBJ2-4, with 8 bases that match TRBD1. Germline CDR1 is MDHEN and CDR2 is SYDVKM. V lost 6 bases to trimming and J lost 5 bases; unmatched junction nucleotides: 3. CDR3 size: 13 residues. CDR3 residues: CASRLQGENIQYF. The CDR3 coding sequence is TGTGCCAGCAGACTACAGGGGGAAAACATTCAGTACTTC.

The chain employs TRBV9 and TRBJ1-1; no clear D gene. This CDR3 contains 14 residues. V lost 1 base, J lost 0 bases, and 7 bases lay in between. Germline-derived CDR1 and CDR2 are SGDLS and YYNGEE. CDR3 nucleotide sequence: TGTGCCAGCAGCGTATCCCAAATGAACACTGAAGCTTTCTTT. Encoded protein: CASSVSQMNTEAFF.

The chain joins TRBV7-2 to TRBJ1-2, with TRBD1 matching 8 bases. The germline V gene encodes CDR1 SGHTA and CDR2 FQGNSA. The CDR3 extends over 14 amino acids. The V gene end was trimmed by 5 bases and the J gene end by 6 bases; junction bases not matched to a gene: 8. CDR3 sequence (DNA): TGTGCCAGCAGCCTCCAGACAGGGGCGAATGGCTACACCTTC. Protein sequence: CASSLQTGANGYTF.

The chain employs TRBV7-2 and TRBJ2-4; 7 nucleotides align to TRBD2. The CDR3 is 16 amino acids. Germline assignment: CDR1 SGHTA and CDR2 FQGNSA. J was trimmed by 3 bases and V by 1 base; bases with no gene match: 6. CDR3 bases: TGTGCCAGCAGCTTAGTTGGGGCGGGGGTCAAAAACATTCAGTACTTC. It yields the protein CASSLVGAGVKNIQYF.

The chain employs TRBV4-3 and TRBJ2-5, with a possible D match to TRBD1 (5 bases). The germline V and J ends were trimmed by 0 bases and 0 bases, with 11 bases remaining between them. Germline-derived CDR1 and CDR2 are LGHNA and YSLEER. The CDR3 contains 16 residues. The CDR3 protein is CASSQEFGAYQETQYF. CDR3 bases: TGCGCCAGCAGCCAAGAATTTGGGGCCTACCAAGAGACCCAGTACTTC.

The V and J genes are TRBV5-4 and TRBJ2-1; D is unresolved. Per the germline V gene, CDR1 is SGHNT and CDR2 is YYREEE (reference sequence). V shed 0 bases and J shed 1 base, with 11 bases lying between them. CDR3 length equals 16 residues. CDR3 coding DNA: TGTGCCAGCAGCTTGGAGTCTAGGCGGTCCTACAATGAGCAGTTCTTC. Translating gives CASSLESRRSYNEQFF. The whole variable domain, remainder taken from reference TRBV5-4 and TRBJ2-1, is ETGVTQSPTHLIKTRGQQVTLRCSSQSGHNTVSWYQQALGQGPQFIFQYYREEENGRGNFPPRFSGLQFPNYSSELNVNALELDDSALYLCASSLESRRSYNEQFFGPGTRLTVL.

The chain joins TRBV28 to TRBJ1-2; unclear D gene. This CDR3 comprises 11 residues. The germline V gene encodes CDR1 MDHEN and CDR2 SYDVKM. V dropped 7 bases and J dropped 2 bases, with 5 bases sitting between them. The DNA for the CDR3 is TGTGCCAGCACCGAGAACTATGGCTACACCTTC. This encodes CASTENYGYTF.

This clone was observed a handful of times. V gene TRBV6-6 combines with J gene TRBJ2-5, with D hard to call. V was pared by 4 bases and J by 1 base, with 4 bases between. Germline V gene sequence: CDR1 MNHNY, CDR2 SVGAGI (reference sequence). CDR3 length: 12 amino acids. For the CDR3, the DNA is TGTGCCAGCAGTTTAGTCCAAGAGACCCAGTACTTC. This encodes CASSLVQETQYF.